Detailed here is one TCR beta chain. This sample is part of a study of blood T cell repertoires in COVID-19. The wider study: Sample material is recorded as cDNA or gDNA derived from T cells, B-cell-depleted T cells, or PBMCs.

As handled by the study authors: It was from reference gene primer amplification that nucleated cell counts were estimated. TCRdb's table, derived via immunoSEQ multiplex PCR, lists solely in-frame clones and lacks some. The DNA gave D and trimming, while V, J and clone size come from that table. The table includes approximately 140,000 clones, roughly four fifths detected once. Sample: peripheral blood. This clonotype was obtained from a human donor in a cohort sampled during active COVID-19.

The CDR3 bases are TGCGCCAGCAGCGAAACAGGGAGAAGCTCCTACGAGCAGTACTTC. Translated: CASSETGRSSYEQYF. The V and J genes are TRBV5-1 and TRBJ2-7, with D possibly TRBD1 on 6 matching bases. V lost 4 bases to trimming and J lost 0 bases, with 14 bases between them. Germline V gives CDR1 SGHRS, CDR2 YFSETQ. The CDR3 contains 15 residues. Supplemented by reference TRBV5-1 and TRBJ2-7, the full variable domain reads KAGVTQTPRYLIKTRGQQVTLSCSPISGHRSVSWYQQTPGQGLQFLFEYFSETQRNKGNFPGRFSGRQFSNSRSEMNVSTLELGDSALYLCASSETGRSSYEQYFGPGTRLTVT.